This TCR beta chain was identified during a study of control samples from healthy donors and cancer patients. A single count supports this clone. V was pared by 2 bases and J by 4 bases, with 11 bases between. The germline CDR1 and CDR2 sequences are KGHDR and SFDVKD. There are 14 residues in the CDR3. Sequencing was performed with immunoSEQ multiplex PCR; in TCRdb, only in-frame clones are kept and a portion is missing. The sample has over 100,000 clones, about 87% seen once; the top ten hold roughly 3.3%. This TCR came from a man between 35 and 55 years old in good health. This sequence joins TRBV24-1 and TRBJ2-7; D is undetermined. Input material: blood. The CDR3 loop is CATSDSLTPYEQYF. CDR3 nucleotides: TGTGCCACCAGTGATTCCCTGACCCCATACGAGCAGTACTTC.